The 26 T cell receptor beta chains below were found in one sample sequenced in a study of blood T cell repertoires in COVID-19. The method was immunoSEQ multiplex PCR; TCRdb's version includes in-frame clones alone and lacks a portion of them. The sample lists some 140,000 clones, 65% to 80% occurring once. The sample taken for sequencing was peripheral blood. All receptors derive from a man between 60 and 75 years old with acute or convalescent COVID-19.

This clone has a handful of counts. The chain carries TRBV5-1 and TRBJ1-1, with D perhaps matching TRBD1 (5 bases). V lost 5 bases to trimming and J lost 4 bases, with 18 bases between them. The CDR3 totals 15 residues. Germline V gives CDR1 SGHRS, CDR2 YFSETQ. CDR3 in amino acids: CASRMGGDQGTEAFF. The CDR3 nucleotides read TGCGCCAGCAGGATGGGAGGGGATCAGGGCACTGAAGCTTTCTTT.

The rearrangement links TRBV4-3 to TRBJ1-2; D is undetermined. Trimming shortened V by 4 bases and J by 4 bases, and 16 bases separated the two germline ends. The CDR3 loop spans 15 amino acids. Germline CDR1 LGHNA, CDR2 YSLEER. The CDR3 DNA reads as TGCGCCAGCAGCCCCTCCGGCCAGGCCGGCTATGGCTACACCTTC. Translating it yields CASSPSGQAGYGYTF.

The chain joins TRBV4-3 to TRBJ2-1; 7 bases are a match to TRBD2. The CDR3 runs to 15 residues. Germline CDR1 LGHNA, CDR2 YSLEER. With V trimmed by 1 base and J by 3 bases, 3 bases remained unmatched. The CDR3, as DNA: TGCGCCAGCAGCCAAGGGGCGGGAGTCTACAATGAGCAGTTCTTC. The encoded protein is CASSQGAGVYNEQFF.

The chain has TRBV21-1 and TRBJ2-7; the table calls TRBD1, which could not be checked here. TRBV21-1 is labeled a pseudogene. The CDR3 consists of 16 residues. The CDR3 sequence: CASSSDRTACFYEQYF. DNA of the CDR3: TGTGCCAGCAGCAGCGATAGGACAGCCTGTTTCTACGAGCAGTACTTC.

The chain recombines TRBV12-3 or TRBV12-4 with TRBJ1-2; 9 bases fit TRBD1. The CDR3 totals 12 residues. J was trimmed by 7 bases and V by 6 bases; bases with no gene match: 3. The chain's CDR3 is CASRTGGSGYTF. CDR3 bases: TGTGCCAGCAGGACAGGGGGGAGTGGCTACACCTTC.

This clone showed up just once. The gene calls are TRBV29-1 and TRBJ1-2; D might be TRBD1 (5 bases). The CDR3 spans 14 residues. Trimming left V 5 bases short and J 2 bases short, with 15 bases between. Germline CDR1 SQVTM, CDR2 ANQGSEA. The CDR3 DNA follows: TGCAGCGTTTTAACATGGGGGGAAAACTATGGCTACACCTTC. Protein product: CSVLTWGENYGYTF.

The chain is built from TRBV7-2 and TRBJ2-7, with 14 bases lining up with TRBD2. Trimming removed 3 bases from V and 7 bases from J; junction bases left unmatched: 5. Germline CDR1 is SGHTA and CDR2 is FQGNSA. The CDR3 covers 15 residues. DNA of the CDR3: TGTGCCAGCAGCTTGAGACTAGCGGGAGGGCGGGAGCAGTACTTC. It specifies CASSLRLAGGREQYF.

This chain links TRBV19 with TRBJ1-1, with 11 bases fitting TRBD1. This CDR3 comprises 14 residues. The germline CDR1 and CDR2 sequences are LNHDA and SQIVND (reference sequence). J lost 0 bases, V lost 8 bases, and 2 bases had no gene match. This chain's CDR3 is CASRDRGMNTEAFF. The DNA for the CDR3 is TGTGCCAGTCGGGACAGGGGGATGAACACTGAAGCTTTCTTT. The full variable domain, with the rest looked up from reference TRBV19 and TRBJ1-1, is DGGITQSPKYLFRKEGQNVTLSCEQNLNHDAMYWYRQDPGQGLRLIYYSQIVNDFQKGDIAEGYSVSREKKESFPLTVTSAQKNPTAFYLCASRDRGMNTEAFFGQGTRLTVV.

The rearrangement links TRBV28 to TRBJ1-1; 7 bases are a match to TRBD1. Germline CDR1 is MDHEN and CDR2 is SYDVKM. This CDR3 spans 14 amino acids. The J segment lost 4 bases and the V segment lost 2 bases, leaving 4 bases of the junction unmatched. CDR3 sequence: CASSLDRAFTEAFF. CDR3 nucleotide sequence: TGTGCCAGCAGTTTAGACAGGGCATTCACTGAAGCTTTCTTT. The full variable domain, its missing parts supplied by reference TRBV28 and TRBJ1-1, is DVKVTQSSRYLVKRTGEKVFLECVQDMDHENMFWYRQDPGLGLRLIYFSYDVKMKEKGDIPEGYSVSREKKERFSLILESASTNQTSMYLCASSLDRAFTEAFFGQGTRLTVV.

The J gene is TRBJ1-1, the V gene TRBV6-6; 11 bases align to TRBD1. Trimming took 10 bases from V and 3 from J; bases not matched to a gene: 13. CDR3 size: 16 residues. CDR1 MNHNY and CDR2 SVGAGI come from the germline V gene (reference sequence). CDR3 in amino acids: CATNLGQGASYTEAFF. As DNA, the CDR3 is TGTGCCACCAATTTAGGACAGGGGGCTAGTTACACTGAAGCTTTCTTT.

V usage is TRBV19 and J usage is TRBJ2-2, with TRBD2 matching over 7 bases. Germline V gives CDR1 LNHDA, CDR2 SQIVND (reference sequence). J gave up 2 bases and V 8 bases, and 5 bases lay outside the gene matches. The CDR3 runs to 14 residues. The CDR3 is CASGGLPNTGELFF. As DNA, the CDR3 is TGTGCCAGTGGGGGACTACCCAACACCGGGGAGCTGTTTTTT. Supplemented by reference TRBV19 and TRBJ2-2, the full variable domain reads DGGITQSPKYLFRKEGQNVTLSCEQNLNHDAMYWYRQDPGQGLRLIYYSQIVNDFQKGDIAEGYSVSREKKESFPLTVTSAQKNPTAFYLCASGGLPNTGELFFGEGSRLTVL.

On this clone itself: Relative to the germline gene, one junction end is altered; a read error may explain this. This chain links TRBV19 with TRBJ2-5, with TRBD2 matching 9 bases. From germline, CDR1 is LNHDA and CDR2 SQIVND (reference sequence). This CDR3 has 16 residues. In DNA, the CDR3 is TGTGCCAGTAGTATCGTAAGCGGGGGGTACCAAGAGGCCCAGTACTTC. Amino acids: CASSIVSGGYQEAQYF.

This sequence joins TRBV5-6 and TRBJ2-7; possibly TRBD1 for D (6 bases). Germline values: CDR1 SGHDT, CDR2 YYEEEE. This CDR3 spans 15 amino acids. V was pared by 3 bases and J by 2 bases, with 15 bases between. The CDR3 region is CASSYPGTLPYEQYF. In nucleotides, the CDR3 is TGTGCCAGCAGCTATCCCGGGACACTTCCCTACGAGCAGTACTTC.

CDR3 sequence (DNA): TGTGCCAGCAGCTTAGGCGGGAAGAATTCACCCCTCCACTTT. Translating gives CASSLGGKNSPLHF. The rearrangement uses TRBV11-2 and TRBJ1-6, with D unclear. The CDR3 loop spans 14 amino acids. V was cut by 1 base and J by 7 bases, with 8 bases left in between. The germline V gene encodes CDR1 SGHAT and CDR2 FQNNGV.

Concerning this clone itself: The identical CDR3 is also encoded by other nucleotide sequences in the sample. V usage is TRBV3-1 (or the pseudogene TRBV3-2) and J usage is TRBJ2-5; D gene unclear. CDR3 length equals 12 residues. Germline CDR1 is LGHDT and CDR2 is YNNKEL (reference sequence). Trimming shortened V by 1 base and J by 4 bases, and 4 bases separated the two germline ends. For the CDR3, the DNA is TGTGCCAGCAGCCAAGTGAGAGAGACCCAGTACTTC. Translating gives CASSQVRETQYF.

CDR3 DNA sequence: TGCGCCAGCAGCCAAGAATTGGGGGAGGGGTACTATGGCTACACCTTC. Translated, it gives CASSQELGEGYYGYTF. The chain couples TRBV4-3 to TRBJ1-2; TRBD1 might be the D (5 bases). Germline-derived CDR1 and CDR2 are LGHNA and YSLEER. The V and J ends lost 0 bases and 3 bases respectively, with 14 bases between them. The CDR3 spans 16 residues.

The CDR3 DNA is TGTGCCAGCAGGCAAACAGTGCTCACAGATACGCAGTATTTT. Encoded protein: CASRQTVLTDTQYF. The V and J genes are TRBV6-5 and TRBJ2-3; no firm D call. The CDR3 length is 14 residues. Trimming pared 6 bases from V and 2 bases from J, leaving 12 bases between. Germline loops: CDR1 MNHEY, CDR2 SVGAGI.

V usage is TRBV19 and J usage is TRBJ2-2; 11 nucleotides match TRBD2. J was trimmed by 5 bases and V by 5 bases; bases with no gene match: 10. The CDR3 runs to 17 residues. Per germline, CDR1 LNHDA and CDR2 SQIVND (reference sequence). Written as DNA, the CDR3 is TGTGCCAGTAGTCTCAATCAACTAGCGGGAGCGACCGGGGAGCTGTTTTTT. Its protein product is CASSLNQLAGATGELFF.

The V gene is TRBV4-3, the J gene TRBJ1-2; TRBD1 agrees at 7 bases. CDR3 length: 14 amino acids. Germline V gene data show CDR1 as LGHNA and CDR2 as YSLEER. The V gene end was trimmed by 0 bases and the J gene end by 7 bases; junction bases not matched to a gene: 5. The CDR3 bases are TGCGCCAGCAGCCAAGAGACAGGGCCTCGTGGCTACACCTTC. As protein: CASSQETGPRGYTF.

V usage is TRBV6-5 and J usage is TRBJ2-3; 7 nucleotides match TRBD2. Germline CDR1 and CDR2: MNHEY and SVGAGI. CDR3 size: 12 residues. Trimming took 7 bases from V and 4 from J; bases not matched to a gene: 2. The CDR3 sequence is CASKAGSDTQYF. In DNA form, the CDR3 reads TGTGCCAGCAAAGCGGGATCAGATACGCAGTATTTT.

The chain employs TRBV29-1 and TRBJ1-4; D possibly corresponds to TRBD1 (6 bases). This CDR3 has 12 amino acids. V lost 7 bases, J lost 7 bases, and 13 bases lay in between. Germline CDR1 reads SQVTM; CDR2 reads ANQGSEA. The chain's CDR3 is CSASRGSEKLFF. The CDR3 coding sequence is TGCAGCGCATCCAGGGGATCTGAAAAACTGTTTTTT.

The V call is TRBV5-1, the J call TRBJ1-4; tentatively, D is TRBD1 (5 bases). Looked up from germline, CDR1 is SGHRS and CDR2 is YFSETQ. This CDR3 comprises 16 residues. The V end was cut by 0 bases, the J end by 8 bases, with 17 bases between. CDR3 coding DNA: TGCGCCAGCAGCTTGGCATTCGGCAGGCGGGGCGAAAAACTGTTTTTT. Amino acid sequence: CASSLAFGRRGEKLFF.

The genes are TRBV28 and TRBJ2-2, with 8 positions matching TRBD2. Germline CDR1 and CDR2: MDHEN and SYDVKM. V shed 4 bases, J shed 4 bases, and the junction held 2 bases outside the gene matches. The CDR3 is 14 residues long. The CDR3 is CASSSSGGTGELFF. The CDR3 DNA reads TGTGCCAGCAGTTCAAGCGGGGGCACCGGGGAGCTGTTTTTT. Complete variable domain (other parts from reference TRBV28 and TRBJ2-2): DVKVTQSSRYLVKRTGEKVFLECVQDMDHENMFWYRQDPGLGLRLIYFSYDVKMKEKGDIPEGYSVSREKKERFSLILESASTNQTSMYLCASSSSGGTGELFFGEGSRLTVL.

This clone was seen a few times. The chain links TRBV2 to TRBJ1-2; TRBD1 matches at 10 bases. J was trimmed by 8 bases and V by 6 bases; bases with no gene match: 3. The CDR3 totals 12 residues. Germline values: CDR1 SNHLY, CDR2 FYNNEI. CDR3: CASRGQGIGYTF. DNA of the CDR3: TGTGCCAGCAGGGGACAGGGGATAGGCTACACCTTC.

The chain carries TRBV5-1 and TRBJ1-1; 9 bases align to TRBD1. Germline V gene lookup returns CDR1 SGHRS and CDR2 YFSETQ. This CDR3 is 15 amino acids long. V shed 4 bases and J 1 base; nucleotides not matched to a gene: 5. The CDR3: CASSRTGAANTEAFF. CDR3 nucleotide sequence: TGCGCCAGCAGCCGGACAGGGGCAGCGAACACTGAAGCTTTCTTT. Full variable domain (outside the CDR3, taken from reference TRBV5-1 and TRBJ1-1): KAGVTQTPRYLIKTRGQQVTLSCSPISGHRSVSWYQQTPGQGLQFLFEYFSETQRNKGNFPGRFSGRQFSNSRSEMNVSTLELGDSALYLCASSRTGAANTEAFFGQGTRLTVV.

This clone was recorded once. The chain couples TRBV4-3 to TRBJ2-5, with 7 bases matching TRBD1. This CDR3 spans 15 amino acids. CDR1 LGHNA and CDR2 YSLEER come from the germline V gene. J lost 2 bases, V lost 0 bases, and 3 bases had no gene match. CDR3 region: CASSQETGQQETQYF. CDR3 DNA sequence: TGCGCCAGCAGCCAAGAGACGGGACAGCAAGAGACCCAGTACTTC.